Sequencing of this TCR beta chain was carried out in a study of tumor-infiltrating lymphocytes in glioblastoma multiforme. Germline V gives CDR1 PRHDT, CDR2 FYEKMQ (reference sequence). With 5 bases clipped from V and 6 bases from J, the junction kept 9 bases outside the gene matches. This CDR3 has 15 amino acids. Three nested ARM-PCR rounds with V-beta and C-beta primers built TCRB libraries. MiXCR was run by TCRdb on the multiplex PCR reads, yielding one entry per CDR3 protein. This sample has 20,000 or so distinct CDR3 sequences; approximately 70% occur once, and the top ten carry around 18%. This rearrangement joins TRBV13 to TRBJ2-3, with 9 bases lining up with TRBD2. This TCR was sampled from a male donor with glioblastoma. The specimen was peripheral blood. Here the CDR3 DNA reads TGTGCCAGCAGCGTCAAGCGGGGGGCAGGGGATACGCAGTATTTT. It specifies CASSVKRGAGDTQYF.